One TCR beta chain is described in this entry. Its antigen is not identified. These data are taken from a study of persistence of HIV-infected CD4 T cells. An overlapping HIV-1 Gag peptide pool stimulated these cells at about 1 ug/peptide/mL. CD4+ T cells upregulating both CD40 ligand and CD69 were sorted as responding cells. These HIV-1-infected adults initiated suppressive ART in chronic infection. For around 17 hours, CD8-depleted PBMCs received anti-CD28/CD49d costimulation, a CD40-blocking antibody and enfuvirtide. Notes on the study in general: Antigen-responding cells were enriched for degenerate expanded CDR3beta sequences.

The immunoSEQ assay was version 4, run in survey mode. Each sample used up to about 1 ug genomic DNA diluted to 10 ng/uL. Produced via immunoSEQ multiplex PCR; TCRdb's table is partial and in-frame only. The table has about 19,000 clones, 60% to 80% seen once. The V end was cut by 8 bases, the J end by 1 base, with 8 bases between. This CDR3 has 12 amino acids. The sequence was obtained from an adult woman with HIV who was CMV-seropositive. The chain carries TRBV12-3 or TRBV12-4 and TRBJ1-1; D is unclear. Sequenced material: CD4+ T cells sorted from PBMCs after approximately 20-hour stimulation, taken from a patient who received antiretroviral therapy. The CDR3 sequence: CASGQTNTEAFF. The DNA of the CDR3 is TGTGCCAGCGGGCAGACGAACACTGAAGCTTTCTTT.